The 15 T cell receptor beta chains presented below share a single source sample, sequenced in a study of T cell responses to AZD1222 COVID-19 vaccine. Here immunoSEQ multiplex PCR was the method, and the copy in TCRdb shows in-frame clones only, minus some. The sample lists about 140,000 clones, roughly 91% seen once, with around 3% in the top ten. The sequencing here drew on peripheral blood, taken 28 days after the second AZD1222 dose. The receptors here all came from an adult who received the AZD1222 COVID-19 vaccine.

The chain employs TRBV4-1 and TRBJ1-4; D uncertain. Germline lookup yields CDR1 MGHRA and CDR2 YSYEKL. The CDR3 has 17 amino acids. V was trimmed by 1 base and J by 7 bases, leaving 19 bases between them. For the CDR3, the DNA is TGCGCCAGCAGCCAAGTGGAGAGGGCCCCTCTTCGTGAAAAACTGTTTTTT. This sequence encodes CASSQVERAPLREKLFF.

The V gene is TRBV11-1, the J gene TRBJ2-5; D unresolved. Trimming cost V 2 bases and J 3 bases, with 7 bases left between them. Per the germline V gene, CDR1 is SGHAT and CDR2 is FQDESV (reference sequence). The CDR3 totals 13 residues. This CDR3 reads CASSLNNKETQYF. The CDR3 bases are TGTGCCAGCAGCTTAAACAACAAAGAGACCCAGTACTTC.

The chain combines TRBV5-1 with TRBJ2-1; TRBD2 is a possible D gene (6 bases). V was pared by 2 bases and J by 0 bases, with 9 bases between. Germline V gene data show CDR1 as SGHRS and CDR2 as YFSETQ. The CDR3 spans 15 residues. For the CDR3, the DNA is TGCGCCAGCAGCTTCGGGACTTACTCCTACAATGAGCAGTTCTTC. It codes for CASSFGTYSYNEQFF.

This clone was observed a single time. The chain couples TRBV3-1 (or the pseudogene TRBV3-2) to TRBJ2-1; 7 positions agree with TRBD2. Per germline, CDR1 LGHDT and CDR2 YNNKEL (reference sequence). This CDR3 has 17 amino acids. J gave up 7 bases and V 1 base, and 13 bases lay outside the gene matches. The CDR3 DNA reads as TGTGCCAGCAGCCAAGCCCTAGGGATAGCGGGTGAGAATGAGCAGTTCTTC. Its translation: CASSQALGIAGENEQFF.

This chain uses TRBV7-3 with TRBJ1-1; D gene unclear. V was cut by 5 bases and J by 6 bases, with 13 bases left in between. The CDR3 is 13 residues long. From germline, CDR1 is SGHTA and CDR2 FQGTGA. This CDR3 is CASSPKSHAEAFF. The CDR3 bases are TGTGCCAGCAGCCCGAAGAGTCACGCTGAAGCTTTCTTT.

The V call is TRBV10-3, the J call TRBJ2-2; D gene unclear. Germline assignment: CDR1 ENHRY and CDR2 SYGVKD. The V gene lost 4 bases and the J gene lost 7 bases, with 4 bases spanning the gap. This CDR3 contains 11 residues. CDR3 in DNA: TGTGCCATCAGTGTTGTCGGGGAGCTGTTTTTT. Its translation is CAISVVGELFF.

The genes are TRBV29-1 and TRBJ1-1; no clear D. This CDR3 region has 11 residues. Trimming took 5 bases from V and 4 from J, leaving 8 bases between them. The germline V gene encodes CDR1 SQVTM and CDR2 ANQGSEA. CDR3 nucleotide sequence: TGCAGCGTTACTCGGGGCACTGAAGCTTTCTTT. It specifies CSVTRGTEAFF.

This clone was counted a single time. The rearrangement uses TRBV9 and TRBJ2-2; a possible D gene is TRBD1 (5 bases). Per germline, CDR1 SGDLS and CDR2 YYNGEE. The CDR3 runs to 15 residues. Trimming left V 0 bases short and J 6 bases short, with 12 bases between. In DNA, the CDR3 is TGTGCCAGCAGCGTAGCTGCAGGGTGGTCCGGGGAGCTGTTTTTT. Translation gives CASSVAAGWSGELFF. Full variable domain (missing parts from reference TRBV9 and TRBJ2-2): DSGVTQTPKHLITATGQRVTLRCSPRSGDLSVYWYQQSLDQGLQFLIQYYNGEERAKGNILERFSAQQFPDLHSELNLSSLELGDSALYFCASSVAAGWSGELFFGEGSRLTVL.

The chain joins TRBV7-9 to TRBJ2-6; the D is unclear. Germline V gene sequence: CDR1 SEHNR, CDR2 FQNEAQ (reference sequence). V dropped 5 bases and J dropped 0 bases, with 8 bases sitting between them. The CDR3 consists of 15 residues. In nucleotides, the CDR3 is TGTGCCAGCAGCCAGTGGGCCTCTGGGGCCAACGTCCTGACTTTC. Its translation: CASSQWASGANVLTF. The full variable domain, in which reference TRBV7-9 and TRBJ2-6 provide the parts outside the CDR3, is DTGVSQNPRHKITKRGQNVTFRCDPISEHNRLYWYRQTLGQGPEFLTYFQNEAQLEKSRLLSDRFSAERPKGSFSTLEIQRTEQGDSAMYLCASSQWASGANVLTFGAGSRLTVL.

V usage is TRBV2 and J usage is TRBJ1-5, with 8 bases that match TRBD1. The CDR3 sequence is 14 residues long. Per the germline V gene, CDR1 is SNHLY and CDR2 is FYNNEI. The V gene end was trimmed by 6 bases and the J gene end by 0 bases; junction bases not matched to a gene: 1. The CDR3 sequence is CASRQGDSNQPQHF. CDR3 nucleotide sequence: TGTGCCAGCAGACAGGGGGATAGCAATCAGCCCCAGCATTTT.

This chain links TRBV5-1 with TRBJ1-1; D call uncertain. V gave up 2 bases and J gave up 4 bases, with 6 bases separating them. The CDR3 contains 12 residues. Looked up from germline, CDR1 is SGHRS and CDR2 is YFSETQ. The CDR3 reads CASSLGSTEAFF. The CDR3 DNA follows: TGCGCCAGCAGCTTAGGGTCCACTGAAGCTTTCTTT.

The chain recombines TRBV7-3 with TRBJ2-1; D gene ambiguous. Germline V CDR1 and CDR2: SGHTA, FQGTGA. The CDR3 length is 14 residues. V lost 1 base, J lost 0 bases, and 4 bases lay in between. This CDR3 is CASSLSGSYNEQFF. CDR3 coding DNA: TGTGCCAGCAGCTTAAGTGGCTCCTACAATGAGCAGTTCTTC.

The chain joins TRBV5-1 to TRBJ1-1; 9 nucleotides match TRBD1. Germline CDR1 reads SGHRS; CDR2 reads YFSETQ. V lost 4 bases and J lost 2; bases outside the gene matches: 6. The CDR3 sequence is 15 residues long. CDR3 sequence: CASSQQGARNTEAFF. The DNA of the CDR3 is TGCGCCAGCAGCCAACAGGGGGCGAGAAACACTGAAGCTTTCTTT.

The gene calls are TRBV10-1 and TRBJ1-1, with D perhaps matching TRBD1 (5 bases). Germline V gene data show CDR1 as WNHNN and CDR2 as SYGVQD (reference sequence). CDR3 length: 13 amino acids. V was shortened by 6 bases and J by 4 bases, with 12 bases between the two germline ends. CDR3 nucleotides: TGCGCCAGCAGCCCGGAGGGGAGCACTGAAGCTTTCTTT. It is translated as CASSPEGSTEAFF.

The chain uses TRBV6-2 or TRBV6-3 and TRBJ1-1; no definite D call. The CDR3 runs to 13 residues. V gave up 6 bases and J gave up 2 bases, with 10 bases separating them. The V gene's germline CDR1 is MNHEY and CDR2 SVGEGT. The CDR3 bases are TGTGCCAGCAGCTTATGGGTTAACACTGAAGCTTTCTTT. This codes for CASSLWVNTEAFF.